This TCR beta chain comes out of a study of PD-L1 blockade in urothelial cancer. The wider study: Male sex and bladder-origin urothelial cancer were recorded for about nine tenths of the roughly 29 patients.

Per germline, CDR1 SEHNR and CDR2 FQNEAQ (reference sequence). V was trimmed by 10 bases and J by 1 base, leaving 11 bases between them. This CDR3 contains 13 residues. Sequencing was performed with immunoSEQ multiplex PCR; in TCRdb, only in-frame clones are kept and a portion is missing. Of about 87,000 clones detected, roughly 90% appear once; the ten largest clones hold around 0.94%. Regarding time point: pretreatment peripheral blood. Sequenced here: PBMCs, sampled around atezolizumab (anti-PD-L1) treatment. The source is a woman older than 75 with urothelial cancer. This sequence joins TRBV7-9 and TRBJ1-5, with a possible D match to TRBD1 (6 bases). DNA of the CDR3: TGTGCCATCACAGACAGGAGCAATCAGCCCCAGCATTTT. Its protein product is CAITDRSNQPQHF.